This T cell receptor (beta chain) is from a study of vaccination effects on CD4 cells after COVID-19. Whole-study context: The post-vaccine samples were taken, at the median, 72 days after the second dose. Whole-study findings and limits: Convalescent patients were scarce, and early post-infection timepoints were absent.

Viral peptide pools were used in the ViraFEST assay to expand antigen-specific CD4+ T cells, and sequencing came afterward. Having been cultured for around ten days, the cells underwent CD4+ T cell isolation. All study participants received two doses of BNT162b2 or mRNA-1273 vaccine. For each well, some 1.9 million PBMC were cultured with 8 to 10 IU/ml IL-2 and roughly 9.8 ug/ml peptides. The trim removed 6 bases at V and 0 bases at J, leaving 2 bases unmatched. This CDR3 is 15 amino acids long. Germline CDR1 reads MRHNA; CDR2 reads SNTAGT. In the case of this clone: Its target is not known.

The assay was immunoSEQ multiplex PCR, and TCRdb's table has in-frame clones only and misses some. Of around 30,000 clones in the sample, under 75% were seen once. The sequence came from a human donor who received a COVID-19 vaccine. This specimen consisted of CD4+ T cells from PBMCs cultured with HCoV-229E spike peptides, obtained after COVID-19 vaccination. The chain has TRBV6-4 and TRBJ2-1; 10 nucleotides agree with TRBD1. CDR3 nucleotides: TGTGCCAGCAGAGGACAGGGGGGCTCCTACAATGAGCAGTTCTTC. This translates into CASRGQGGSYNEQFF.